The rows below give T cell receptor beta chains drawn from one sample of a study of T cells after yellow fever vaccination. TCRdb called the 5' RACE reads again in MiXCR, with one record for every CDR3 protein. The table lists about 85,000 distinct CDR3 sequences, about an eighth of them singletons. This sample comprised CD8+ T cells not binding an NS4B(214-222) dextramer, sorted from PBMCs, obtained about 21 days after the first yellow fever vaccination. These receptors came from a man between 18 and 35 years old who received the YFV17D yellow fever vaccine. CDR3s leave out the opening cysteine and the closing phenylalanine or tryptophan. Each record gives: CDR3 protein, J gene, V gene.

cdr3_aa: ASSSSDRMNTEAF
j_call: TRBJ1-1
v_call: TRBV7-9

cdr3_aa: ASSATTNTEAF
j_call: TRBJ1-1
v_call: TRBV5-1

cdr3_aa: ASSKTSWQGDTYLLNNNEQF
j_call: TRBJ2-1
v_call: TRBV7-6

cdr3_aa: ASSPGTGGVNEQY
j_call: TRBJ2-7
v_call: TRBV27

cdr3_aa: ATSRDWANSGNTIY
j_call: TRBJ1-3
v_call: TRBV15

cdr3_aa: ASSERGFGTEAF
j_call: TRBJ1-1
v_call: TRBV19

cdr3_aa: SVGGMNTEAF
j_call: TRBJ1-1
v_call: TRBV29-1

cdr3_aa: ASTTPGQGYNEQF
j_call: TRBJ2-1
v_call: TRBV5-6

cdr3_aa: ASWVGGTSSYNSPLH
j_call: TRBJ1-6
v_call: TRBV28

cdr3_aa: ASSLGSSTEAF
j_call: TRBJ1-1
v_call: TRBV7-6

cdr3_aa: ASSPLDDNNEQF
j_call: TRBJ2-1
v_call: TRBV11-2

cdr3_aa: SAGWAREPPWAEAF
j_call: TRBJ1-1
v_call: TRBV20-1

cdr3_aa: ASSSNGGRYTQY
j_call: TRBJ2-3
v_call: TRBV9

cdr3_aa: SAADTGELF
j_call: TRBJ2-2
v_call: TRBV20-1

cdr3_aa: ASNTFGTDTQY
j_call: TRBJ2-3
v_call: TRBV14

cdr3_aa: SATFAGTVSYEQY
j_call: TRBJ2-7
v_call: TRBV20-1

cdr3_aa: ASSGQMNLDEAF
j_call: TRBJ1-1
v_call: TRBV27

cdr3_aa: ASSALKLDTQY
j_call: TRBJ2-3
v_call: TRBV9

cdr3_aa: ASSKLDRTLNTEAF
j_call: TRBJ1-1
v_call: TRBV7-9

cdr3_aa: ASNPGGKTDTQY
j_call: TRBJ2-3
v_call: TRBV5-4

cdr3_aa: ASSELGPSDTQY
j_call: TRBJ2-3
v_call: TRBV6-1

cdr3_aa: ASSPRTGTGYYEQY
j_call: TRBJ2-7
v_call: TRBV5-1

cdr3_aa: ASSVGYSIQETQY
j_call: TRBJ2-5
v_call: TRBV9

cdr3_aa: ASSQGGGAYNEQF
j_call: TRBJ2-1
v_call: TRBV19

cdr3_aa: SARDQDRWQETQY
j_call: TRBJ2-5
v_call: TRBV20-1

cdr3_aa: ASSQVSGDYEQY
j_call: TRBJ2-7
v_call: TRBV4-1

cdr3_aa: SAWGGGDRLSPLH
j_call: TRBJ1-6
v_call: TRBV20-1

cdr3_aa: ASRAAFADTQY
j_call: TRBJ2-3
v_call: TRBV12-3/TRBV12-4

cdr3_aa: SALPGLAGSSYEQY
j_call: TRBJ2-7
v_call: TRBV20-1

cdr3_aa: ASSRQTGYSNQPQH
j_call: TRBJ1-5
v_call: TRBV4-2

cdr3_aa: ASSVTSGGRASEQF
j_call: TRBJ2-1
v_call: TRBV9

cdr3_aa: AGDGGDTEAF
j_call: TRBJ1-1
v_call: TRBV6-6

cdr3_aa: ASSATGAVTEAF
j_call: TRBJ1-1
v_call: TRBV7-9

cdr3_aa: ASSFGISSYEQY
j_call: TRBJ2-7
v_call: TRBV6-5

cdr3_aa: ASSSDREKFYEQF
j_call: TRBJ2-1
v_call: TRBV7-9

cdr3_aa: ASSIPPTSSYNEQF
j_call: TRBJ2-1
v_call: TRBV19

cdr3_aa: ASRPHRAYSNQPQH
j_call: TRBJ1-5
v_call: TRBV6-1

cdr3_aa: ASSLVGGRSYNEQF
j_call: TRBJ2-1
v_call: TRBV7-9

cdr3_aa: ASRRVGTMNTEAF
j_call: TRBJ1-1
v_call: TRBV7-9

cdr3_aa: ASSQGQTYNEQF
j_call: TRBJ2-1
v_call: TRBV4-1